This T cell receptor (beta chain) appears in the sequencing data of a study of shared clonotypes between healthy human individuals (dated by TCRdb to the early 2020s). About the study as a whole: A couple of women and three men aged 18 to 49 years were included in the cohort. For each donor, CD4 naive and CD4 memory were each given three plates, CD8 naive was given two plates, and CD8 memory was given one plate. Blood TCR repertoires of a handful of healthy adults were deeply sequenced to estimate repertoire size and the extent of clonotype sharing between individuals. Libraries were prepared and TCR repertoires were sequenced by different laboratories using diverse techniques, in order to increase sequencing depth and limit assay-specific biases. Each donor's leukapheresis produced roughly between roughly 0.85 and 10 billion PBMCs. Findings and caveats that apply to the study as a whole: The small number of donors limited the genetic and exposure-history diversity represented. Based on pairwise subsampling, the degree of clonotype sharing among donors was expected to be affected by sequencing depth. Sampling was restricted to blood, and TCR repertoires in tissue are likely to differ from TCR repertoires in blood. Compared with non-shared clonotypes, clonotypes shared by all four sorted-subset donors had higher generation probabilities. Rarefaction of sorted-subset datasets indicated incomplete sequencing despite the large sequencing depth. Naive subsets generally had larger estimated clonotype richness than memory subsets did. Approximately 5% of naive CD4, 3.5% of naive CD8, roughly 2.5% of memory CD4, and 0.35% to 0.4% of memory CD8 clonotypes were shared across several donors.

The CDR3 runs 14 amino acids, cysteine and phenylalanine included. Just CDR3 DNA is preserved here, 42 bases in frame from base 1. A distance of 14 bases separates the germline ends of V and J, which lose 6 bases and 3 bases respectively. The germline V gene (reference sequence) specifies MNHEY as CDR1 and SMNVEV as CDR2. Using the deep immunoSEQ assay, TCR CDR3 regions were amplified from genomic DNA by multiplex PCR. For each cell subset, the extracted genomic DNA was distributed evenly across all wells of several immunoSEQ 96-well plates, and each plate served as one replicate. For sorted subsets, each replicate PCR was loaded with around 200 ng genomic DNA, equivalent to 25,000 to 35,000 T cell genomes. The purified libraries were quantified using a Qubit 3.0 fluorometer, sized with a Bioanalyzer 2100, and then quantified again using the KAPA Library Quantification kit. Each immunoSEQ 96-well plate was sequenced on its own single-read 150-cycle Illumina NextSeq 550 flow cell. Under the source paper's analysis protocol: Because only junctional sequences without quality scores were contained in the immunoSEQ output, filtering matching that applied to full-length reads could not be performed. To assign V/J genes and CDR3, sequences were annotated against IMGT germline references using PyIR, a Python wrapper for IgBLAST v1.9. Reads with weak V/J assignments (E-value above 1e-6), missing CDR3, stop codons, out-of-frame junctions, or ambiguous translated residues were removed. V3J clonotypes were defined by identical inferred V gene, J gene, and CDR3 amino acid sequence. To compute the percentage overlap between repertoires, the number of shared unique clonotypes was divided by the size of the smaller repertoire. Three approaches were used to assess repertoire richness: RTK rarefaction, the Chao1 estimator, and Recon v2.1 estimates of unobserved clonotypes. Generation probabilities for all TCRbeta clonotypes obtained by the gDNA method from four donors were computed using OLGA. Drawn from immuneACCESS, this table holds only the in-frame rearrangements with V and J called that TCRdb kept. Clones are partly lost; checked studies trace under half to an unresolved V gene and leave the rest unexplained. For V, J and clone size, that table is used; D and trimming come from the DNA. The sample yields over 2,000,000 clones; around 95% were counted once. The biggest ten clones account for 1.5% to 2% of the sample.

To note about this clone: It lacks a known antigen. Qualities for individual bases were not recorded, and no much larger clone is one base off.

For the CD8 naive samples, CD45RO-negative cells were positively selected for CCR7, yielding a CD45RA+CCR7+ population from which TemRA cells were excluded. Donors were healthy HIV-negative adults with no recently reported acute infections or vaccinations. Every donor was a Caucasian adult living in Nashville, Tennessee, USA. Blood was collected by leukapheresis, and PBMCs were isolated by Ficoll-Histopaque density gradient centrifugation and then cryopreserved in liquid nitrogen vapor phase. Analytical flow cytometry was used to check the purity and quantity of every magnetically sorted T cell population. Each sorted fraction had its genomic DNA isolated and then quantified by UV absorbance on a Nanodrop 2000c.

The TCR originated in a man younger than 35 in good health. Some clones in this sample may be carry-over from other donors' samples. Sample: naive CD8+ T cells from PBMCs. Per the publication, the cell subset or site label means: CD45RA+CCR7+. This chain is built from TRBV27 and TRBJ1-1, with no confidently assigned D gene. The CDR3 protein sequence reads: CASSPFSGDTEAFF. The sequenced DNA is TGTGCCAGCAGCCCGTTTTCTGGGGACACTGAAGCTTTCTTT.